These T cell receptor beta chains were read from a single sample in a study of blood T cell repertoires in COVID-19. Assay: immunoSEQ multiplex PCR; the TCRdb copy retains only in-frame clones and omits some. Of a few hundred thousand clones detected, 80% to 85% appear once; the ten largest clones hold 18%. Input material: peripheral blood. All receptors come from a woman aged 80 or older with active or convalescent COVID-19. CDR3s include the opening cysteine and the closing phenylalanine or tryptophan. The D gene is left open where the match is weak. For some rows the clone size is stated as once, few or many, or as a class when expanded; others skip it.

J: TRBJ1-6; size: -; V: TRBV7-9; D: TRBD1; CDR3: CASSFRDRVSYNSPLHF; DNA: TGTGCCAGCAGCTTCCGGGACAGGGTCTCCTATAATTCACCCCTCCACTTT
J: TRBJ1-5; size: -; V: TRBV6-2/TRBV6-3; D: -; CDR3: CASSQGRQPQHF; DNA: TGTGCCAGCAGCCAGGGGCGCCAGCCCCAGCATTTT
J: TRBJ2-7; size: -; V: TRBV6-2/TRBV6-3; D: -; CDR3: CASSQGVWYEQYF; DNA: TGTGCCAGCAGTCAAGGAGTATGGTACGAGCAGTACTTC
J: TRBJ2-5; size: -; V: TRBV9; D: -; CDR3: CASSATEQETQYF; DNA: TGTGCCAGCAGCGCGACAGAACAAGAGACCCAGTACTTC
J: TRBJ2-1; size: -; V: TRBV5-8; D: -; CDR3: CASSLTGLHNEQFF; DNA: TGTGCCAGCAGCTTAACGGGACTTCACAATGAGCAGTTCTTC
J: TRBJ2-1; size: -; V: TRBV7-3; D: -; CDR3: CASSFGGLGEQFF; DNA: TGTGCCAGCAGCTTTGGCGGTTTGGGTGAGCAGTTCTTC
J: TRBJ2-2; size: few; V: TRBV19; D: -; CDR3: CASRQFWNTGELFF; DNA: TGTGCCAGTCGTCAGTTCTGGAACACCGGGGAGCTGTTTTTT
J: TRBJ2-7; size: -; V: TRBV2; D: -; CDR3: CAIEVGPSRLQQYF; DNA: TGTGCCATCGAGGTGGGGCCTTCTAGACTGCAGCAGTACTTC
J: TRBJ2-7; size: -; V: TRBV9; D: TRBD1; CDR3: CASSAAPGQATYEQYF; DNA: TGTGCCAGCAGCGCCGCCCCGGGACAGGCAACCTACGAGCAGTACTTC
J: TRBJ2-1; size: -; V: TRBV13; D: -; CDR3: CASSVQTFNEQFF; DNA: TGTGCCAGCAGCGTCCAGACATTTAATGAGCAGTTCTTC